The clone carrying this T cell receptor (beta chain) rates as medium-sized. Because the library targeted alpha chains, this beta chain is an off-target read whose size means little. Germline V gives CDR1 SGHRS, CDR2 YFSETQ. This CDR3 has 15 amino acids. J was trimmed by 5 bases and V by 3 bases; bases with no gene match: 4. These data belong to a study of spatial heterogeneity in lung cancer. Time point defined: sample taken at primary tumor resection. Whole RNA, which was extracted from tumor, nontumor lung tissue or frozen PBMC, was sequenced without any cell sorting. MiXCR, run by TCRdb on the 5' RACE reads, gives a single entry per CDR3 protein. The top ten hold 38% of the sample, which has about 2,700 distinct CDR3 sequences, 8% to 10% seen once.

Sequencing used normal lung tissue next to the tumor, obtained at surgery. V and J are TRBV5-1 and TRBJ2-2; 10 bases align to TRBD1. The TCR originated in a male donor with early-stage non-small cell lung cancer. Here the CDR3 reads CASSSGTGETGELFF. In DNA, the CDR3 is TGCGCCAGCAGCTCCGGGACAGGGGAAACCGGGGAGCTGTTTTTT.